A single sample gave rise to the 27 T cell receptor beta chains below, sequenced in a study of blood T cell repertoires in COVID-19. This table comes from immunoSEQ multiplex PCR, and its TCRdb copy is limited to in-frame clones, with some not included. The table includes around 68,000 clones, roughly 93% detected once. Material for sequencing was peripheral blood. These receptors came from a human donor in a cohort sampled during active COVID-19.

This clone is a singleton in its sample. The chain couples TRBV3-1 (or the pseudogene TRBV3-2) to TRBJ2-1, with a weak D call TRBD1 (7 bases). The CDR3 extends over 18 amino acids. The V end lost 0 bases, the J end lost 5 bases, and 20 bases lay between the germline ends. Germline V gene lookup returns CDR1 LGHDT and CDR2 YNNKEL (reference sequence). CDR3 nucleotides: TGTGCCAGCAGCCAAGATGATCAGGGGGGAGTGAACCACAATGAGCAGTTCTTC. This gives the protein CASSQDDQGGVNHNEQFF.

V gene TRBV28 combines with J gene TRBJ2-1; 11 bases map to TRBD1. Germline assignment: CDR1 MDHEN and CDR2 SYDVKM. With 6 bases clipped from V and 6 bases from J, the junction kept 7 bases outside the gene matches. The CDR3 runs 15 residues. The CDR3 DNA sequence: TGTGCCAGCAGCCCGCAGGGACAGGGGGTCAATGAGCAGTTCTTC. The encoded protein is CASSPQGQGVNEQFF.

The chain has TRBV7-2 and TRBJ1-6, with 7 bases fitting TRBD1. This CDR3 comprises 14 residues. Germline lookup yields CDR1 SGHTA and CDR2 FQGNSA. Unmatched junction bases numbered 6, after V lost 6 bases and J lost 7 bases. The CDR3 DNA follows: TGTGCCAGCAGGGGGACAGCCTTAAATTCACCCCTCCACTTT. It is translated as CASRGTALNSPLHF.

This chain joins TRBV3-1 (or the pseudogene TRBV3-2) and TRBJ2-3, with TRBD1 identical over 9 bases. The trim removed 9 bases at V and 5 bases at J, leaving 15 bases unmatched. This CDR3 region has 16 residues. CDR1 and CDR2 (germline): LGHDT, YNNKEL (reference sequence). CDR3 sequence reads: CARAVPGDRVGDTQYF. The CDR3 DNA is TGTGCCAGGGCGGTCCCGGGGGACAGGGTTGGAGATACGCAGTATTTT.

V usage is TRBV19 and J usage is TRBJ2-1; TRBD2 is a possible D gene (5 bases). This CDR3 contains 13 residues. Per the germline V gene, CDR1 is LNHDA and CDR2 is SQIVND (reference sequence). V dropped 9 bases and J dropped 9 bases, with 18 bases sitting between them. The CDR3: CARRAPRSREQFF. DNA of the CDR3: TGTGCCAGGAGGGCCCCGAGGTCGCGTGAGCAGTTCTTC.

The rearrangement links TRBV15 to TRBJ2-1; unclear D gene. V shed 1 base and J shed 5 bases, with 9 bases lying between them. Per the germline V gene, CDR1 is LNHNV and CDR2 is YYDKDF (reference sequence). CDR3 length: 14 amino acids. The CDR3 DNA sequence: TGTGCCACCAGCAGAGTGTTGGCGGACAATGAGCAGTTCTTC. It is translated as CATSRVLADNEQFF.

With respect to this clone: This CDR3 is also generated by other DNA sequences in the sample. The rearrangement links TRBV10-1 to TRBJ1-1; D might be TRBD1 (5 bases). V was clipped by 5 bases and J by 5 bases, with 6 bases between them. This CDR3 spans 11 amino acids. Germline-derived CDR1 and CDR2 are WNHNN and SYGVQD (reference sequence). The CDR3 region is CASSRGTEAFF. The DNA of the CDR3 is TGCGCCAGCAGTCGGGGGACTGAAGCTTTCTTT.

The rearrangement uses TRBV5-5 and TRBJ1-5, with 11 nucleotides matching TRBD1. The trim removed 3 bases at V and 3 bases at J, leaving 8 bases unmatched. Per the germline V gene, CDR1 is SGHKS and CDR2 is YYEKEE (reference sequence). This CDR3 has 17 residues. CDR3 in DNA: TGTGCCAGCAGCTGGGGGACAGGGGGTCACTTCAATCAGCCCCAGCATTTT. Residues: CASSWGTGGHFNQPQHF.

The chain couples TRBV9 to TRBJ2-5; TRBD1 matches at 8 bases. J gave up 4 bases and V 2 bases, and 10 bases lay outside the gene matches. This CDR3 spans 16 amino acids. CDR1 is SGDLS and CDR2 is YYNGEE in the germline V gene. The CDR3 protein is CASSVAGGNAGETQYF. The CDR3 nucleotides are TGTGCCAGCAGCGTTGCAGGGGGCAATGCGGGAGAGACCCAGTACTTC.

In its sample, this clone was seen once. The chain combines TRBV11-2 with TRBJ2-7; TRBD1 agrees at 9 bases. V was clipped by 5 bases and J by 5 bases; unmatched bases: 13. Germline V gene lookup returns CDR1 SGHAT and CDR2 FQNNGV. CDR3 length equals 16 residues. The CDR3 spells CASSPGVGTGLDEQYF. The CDR3 DNA sequence: TGTGCCAGCAGCCCCGGCGTTGGGACAGGGTTAGACGAGCAGTACTTC.

The chain couples TRBV2 to TRBJ1-5, with 9 nucleotides matching TRBD1. This CDR3 has 14 amino acids. The germline gives CDR1 SNHLY, CDR2 FYNNEI. The J segment lost 4 bases and the V segment lost 11 bases, leaving 9 bases of the junction unmatched. CDR3 sequence reads: CASRDRVRNQPQHF. DNA of the CDR3: TGTGCCTCCAGGGACAGGGTCCGAAATCAGCCCCAGCATTTT.

The V gene is TRBV19, the J gene TRBJ2-2; 8 nucleotides match TRBD2. The CDR3 is 17 amino acids. V shed 6 bases and J 5 bases; nucleotides not matched to a gene: 14. Germline V gives CDR1 LNHDA, CDR2 SQIVND (reference sequence). The CDR3 DNA is TGTGCCAGTAGCCGCTCATCACTAGCGGATCTAACCGGGGAGCTGTTTTTT. This codes for CASSRSSLADLTGELFF.

A single count supports this clone. The chain has TRBV7-8 and TRBJ1-3; D ambiguous. CDR3 length equals 14 residues. Trimming shortened V by 7 bases and J by 0 bases, and 10 bases separated the two germline ends. Germline V gene data show CDR1 as SGHVS and CDR2 as FQNEAQ. The CDR3 DNA sequence: TGTGCCAGCAAACCTCGGGGCTCTGGAAACACCATATATTTT. Residues: CASKPRGSGNTIYF.

The rearrangement uses TRBV4-2 and TRBJ1-5; D is uncertain. The CDR3 is 15 residues long. Germline loops: CDR1 LGHNA, CDR2 YNFKEQ. V was cut by 0 bases and J by 0 bases, with 6 bases left in between. The CDR3 region has the DNA TGTGCCAGCAGCCAAGAATTCTCTAGCAATCAGCCCCAGCATTTT. Protein product: CASSQEFSSNQPQHF.

The chain carries TRBV19 and TRBJ1-4; D perhaps matches TRBD1 (6 bases). Trimming stripped 6 bases from V and 1 base from J, with 24 bases between. CDR3 length: 19 amino acids. The germline V gene encodes CDR1 LNHDA and CDR2 SQIVND (reference sequence). CDR3 bases: TGTGCCAGTAGCGACTCCCCAGGGGATATGTACGGAACTAATGAAAAACTGTTTTTT. Its protein is CASSDSPGDMYGTNEKLFF.

This clone was found a few times. The chain recombines TRBV27 with TRBJ1-1; D is possibly TRBD1 (6 bases). The CDR3 covers 13 residues. Germline V gives CDR1 MNHEY, CDR2 SMNVEV (reference sequence). V was cut by 7 bases and J by 8 bases, with 17 bases left in between. The CDR3 DNA follows: TGTGCCAGCAAAACAGGGAAGGGACGGGAAGCTTTCTTT. Amino acids: CASKTGKGREAFF.

The V call is TRBV28, the J call TRBJ1-5, with D perhaps TRBD1 (6 bases). The CDR3 sequence is 15 residues long. Germline lookup yields CDR1 MDHEN and CDR2 SYDVKM. V was shortened by 4 bases and J by 9 bases, with 19 bases between the two germline ends. The CDR3 loop is CASSSREGDSPPQHF. As DNA, the CDR3 is TGTGCCAGCAGTTCCCGGGAGGGGGATAGCCCGCCCCAGCATTTT.

The CDR3 is CASRRQRNTEAFF. Written as DNA, the CDR3 is TGTGCCAGCCGGAGGCAAAGAAACACTGAAGCTTTCTTT. The gene calls are TRBV2 and TRBJ1-1; no clear D. From germline, CDR1 is SNHLY and CDR2 FYNNEI. Trimming stripped 8 bases from V and 2 bases from J, with 12 bases between. This CDR3 contains 13 residues.

The chain is built from TRBV29-1 and TRBJ2-7; D is perhaps TRBD1 (7 bases). The V and J ends lost 1 base and 3 bases respectively, with 10 bases between them. CDR3 length: 13 residues. The germline CDR1 and CDR2 sequences are SQVTM and ANQGSEA. CDR3 protein: CSVEVQGGYEQYF. As DNA, the CDR3 is TGCAGCGTTGAAGTTCAGGGGGGCTACGAGCAGTACTTC.

The rearrangement uses TRBV7-9 and TRBJ2-7, with 10 bases matching TRBD2. Germline CDR1 is SEHNR and CDR2 is FQNEAQ (reference sequence). The CDR3 is 17 residues long. With V trimmed by 1 base and J by 3 bases, 9 bases remained unmatched. For the CDR3, the DNA is TGTGCCAGCAGCTTAGGTGTACTAGCGGGATATTACTACGAGCAGTACTTC. Its protein is CASSLGVLAGYYYEQYF.

The rearrangement uses TRBV9 and TRBJ2-5, with 8 bases matching TRBD2. V lost 4 bases to trimming and J lost 2 bases; unmatched junction nucleotides: 13. In germline, CDR1 is SGDLS, CDR2 YYNGEE. The CDR3 contains 17 residues. The CDR3 reads CASSPHPGGALQETQYF. In DNA form, the CDR3 reads TGTGCCAGCAGCCCACACCCCGGGGGGGCCCTACAAGAGACCCAGTACTTC.

CDR3 in amino acids: CATSPGTGSGKNIQYF. In nucleotides, the CDR3 is TGTGCCACCAGCCCCGGGACAGGGAGCGGGAAAAACATTCAGTACTTC. The J gene is TRBJ2-4, the V gene TRBV15; 9 bases align to TRBD1. Germline values: CDR1 LNHNV, CDR2 YYDKDF (reference sequence). The CDR3 totals 16 residues. V dropped 5 bases and J dropped 4; count of bases not matched to a gene: 9.

This clone was counted between two and nine times. This chain uses TRBV7-3 with TRBJ1-6; a possible D gene is TRBD1 (6 bases). The CDR3 extends over 15 amino acids. The germline V gene encodes CDR1 SGHTA and CDR2 FQGTGA. Trimming left V 3 bases short and J 7 bases short, with 13 bases between. The CDR3 spells CASSFRAGDNSPLHF. CDR3 DNA sequence: TGTGCCAGCAGCTTTAGGGCAGGGGACAATTCACCCCTCCACTTT.

This chain uses TRBV19 with TRBJ2-1, with a tentative D call TRBD1 (5 bases). The ends were cut back, 7 bases at V and 5 bases at J, with 15 bases in the middle. CDR1 LNHDA and CDR2 SQIVND come from the germline V gene (reference sequence). This CDR3 spans 14 amino acids. The CDR3 DNA is TGTGCCAGTACAGTATCAGGGCAAAACAATGAGCAGTTCTTC. This translates into CASTVSGQNNEQFF.

The rearrangement links TRBV28 to TRBJ1-5; 7 bases are shared with TRBD1. Germline trimming cut 10 bases from V and 4 bases from J; bases unmatched to any gene: 19. There are 17 residues in the CDR3. Germline V gene sequence: CDR1 MDHEN, CDR2 SYDVKM. DNA for the CDR3: TGTGCCACCTTGGGGGCCTCAGGGGGGCCCTCTAATCAGCCCCAGCATTTT. Protein: CATLGASGGPSNQPQHF.

This clone was seen only once. V and J are TRBV9 and TRBJ2-7, with a weak D call TRBD2 (6 bases). The CDR3 runs to 13 residues. Trimming removed 0 bases from V and 7 bases from J, with 11 bases in between. The germline V gene encodes CDR1 SGDLS and CDR2 YYNGEE. The CDR3 loop is CASSVAGAGEQYF. The CDR3 DNA reads TGTGCCAGCAGCGTAGCGGGAGCGGGTGAGCAGTACTTC. Full variable domain (remainder filled in from reference TRBV9 and TRBJ2-7): DSGVTQTPKHLITATGQRVTLRCSPRSGDLSVYWYQQSLDQGLQFLIQYYNGEERAKGNILERFSAQQFPDLHSELNLSSLELGDSALYFCASSVAGAGEQYFGPGTRLTVT.

The chain is built from TRBV7-2 and TRBJ2-1, with TRBD2 matching 12 bases. From germline, CDR1 is SGHTA and CDR2 FQGNSA. Unmatched junction bases numbered 6, after V lost 4 bases and J lost 8 bases. CDR3 size: 15 residues. CDR3 amino acids: CASSSTTSGSYEQFF. The CDR3 DNA sequence: TGTGCCAGCAGCTCGACGACTAGCGGGAGCTATGAGCAGTTCTTC.